The 17 T cell receptor beta chains listed next were all sequenced from one sample in a study of T cell responses to AZD1222 COVID-19 vaccine. Using immunoSEQ multiplex PCR, the repertoire was profiled, and TCRdb retains in-frame clones only, with some absent. The table shows some 150,000 clones, with 94% occurring only once. Here the sequenced sample was peripheral blood, taken on day 0 of AZD1222 vaccination. The source is an adult in good health.

The gene calls are TRBV28 and TRBJ1-1, with a tentative D call TRBD1 (5 bases). V was shortened by 5 bases and J by 1 base, with 11 bases between the two germline ends. The CDR3 totals 14 residues. In germline, CDR1 is MDHEN, CDR2 SYDVKM. This chain's CDR3 is CASSPGWQNTEAFF. The CDR3 bases are TGTGCCAGCAGTCCAGGGTGGCAGAACACTGAAGCTTTCTTT.

The rearrangement uses TRBV5-6 and TRBJ2-3; D is undetermined. This CDR3 region has 14 residues. V was cut by 3 bases and J by 0 bases, with 8 bases left in between. Germline assignment: CDR1 SGHDT and CDR2 YYEEEE. The CDR3 region has the DNA TGTGCCAGCAGCTGGGCGCCTAGCACAGATACGCAGTATTTT. Amino acids: CASSWAPSTDTQYF.

V and J are TRBV2 and TRBJ1-1; D gene unclear. The germline V and J ends were trimmed by 5 bases and 1 base, with 8 bases remaining between them. There are 13 residues in the CDR3. The germline V gene encodes CDR1 SNHLY and CDR2 FYNNEI. CDR3 in amino acids: CASSLMKNTEAFF. CDR3 nucleotide sequence: TGTGCCAGCAGTCTTATGAAGAACACTGAAGCTTTCTTT.

The CDR3: CASSLNALNTEAFF. In DNA, the CDR3 is TGTGCCAGCAGCTTAAACGCCTTGAACACTGAAGCTTTCTTT. V is TRBV7-2 and J is TRBJ1-1; D is ambiguous. Germline assignment: CDR1 SGHTA and CDR2 FQGNSA. V dropped 2 bases and J dropped 0 bases, with 7 bases sitting between them. This CDR3 spans 14 amino acids.

The chain has TRBV6-1 and TRBJ2-5, with TRBD1 matching 8 bases. CDR1 is MNHNS, CDR2 SASEGT, per germline. With 3 bases clipped from V and 5 bases from J, the junction kept 5 bases outside the gene matches. The CDR3 is made up of 14 amino acids. The CDR3 bases are TGTGCCAGCAGTGAGGGACAGGTTATGGAGACCCAGTACTTC. Protein: CASSEGQVMETQYF.

The chain is built from TRBV2 and TRBJ1-1; TRBD1 is a possible D gene (6 bases). Germline-derived CDR1 and CDR2 are SNHLY and FYNNEI. V was cut by 10 bases and J by 0 bases, with 9 bases left in between. CDR3 length: 12 residues. CDR3: CAKGHLNTEAFF. In DNA form, the CDR3 reads TGTGCCAAGGGACACTTGAACACTGAAGCTTTCTTT.

The chain joins TRBV5-1 to TRBJ1-1; possible D gene TRBD1, 6 bases. The CDR3 consists of 15 residues. V lost 4 bases to trimming and J lost 0 bases, with 13 bases between them. From germline, CDR1 is SGHRS and CDR2 YFSETQ. Written as DNA, the CDR3 is TGCGCCAGCAGCCCACGGACAGTGTTGAACACTGAAGCTTTCTTT. Amino acid sequence: CASSPRTVLNTEAFF.

The sample holds one count of this clone. The rearrangement uses TRBV27 and TRBJ2-1; TRBD2 matches at 7 bases. The CDR3 is 15 amino acids. Germline V lookup: CDR1 MNHEY, CDR2 SMNVEV (reference sequence). The ends lost 3 bases at V and 10 bases at J; junction bases unmatched: 12. The CDR3 nucleotides are TGTGCCAGCAGTTTTGTGGGAGGGCCGGAAGGGGAGCAGTTCTTC. This codes for CASSFVGGPEGEQFF.

The V and J genes are TRBV3-1 (or the pseudogene TRBV3-2) and TRBJ2-2; D tentatively fits TRBD1 or TRBD2 (5 bases each). CDR1 is LGHDT and CDR2 is YNNKEL in the germline V gene (reference sequence). Trimming took off 1 base at V and 8 bases at J, with 8 bases between the two ends. The CDR3 consists of 13 residues. The CDR3 region is CASSQGGVGELFF. The CDR3 DNA sequence: TGTGCCAGCAGCCAAGGAGGGGTTGGGGAGCTGTTTTTT.

V usage is TRBV7-9 and J usage is TRBJ1-1, with D possibly matching TRBD1 (5 bases). CDR1 SEHNR and CDR2 FQNEAQ come from the germline V gene (reference sequence). V lost 4 bases, J lost 5 bases, and 8 bases lay in between. The length of the CDR3 is 12 residues. This chain's CDR3 is CASSYGGTEAFF. CDR3 coding DNA: TGTGCCAGCAGCTACGGGGGGACTGAAGCTTTCTTT. Full variable domain (outside the CDR3, taken from reference TRBV7-9 and TRBJ1-1): DTGVSQNPRHKITKRGQNVTFRCDPISEHNRLYWYRQTLGQGPEFLTYFQNEAQLEKSRLLSDRFSAERPKGSFSTLEIQRTEQGDSAMYLCASSYGGTEAFFGQGTRLTVV.

This sequence joins TRBV28 and TRBJ1-5; no firm D call. Germline V gene data show CDR1 as MDHEN and CDR2 as SYDVKM. V gave up 2 bases and J gave up 5 bases, with 7 bases separating them. This CDR3 has 13 amino acids. The CDR3 nucleotides read TGTGCCAGCAGTTTAGGAGGTCATCAGCCCCAGCATTTT. It specifies CASSLGGHQPQHF.

The rearrangement links TRBV5-1 to TRBJ2-3; 9 bases map to TRBD2. V lost 1 base to trimming and J lost 3 bases; unmatched junction nucleotides: 3. CDR3 length: 15 residues. Germline CDR1 SGHRS, CDR2 YFSETQ. The CDR3 DNA reads TGCGCCAGCAGCTTGAGGCGGGAGGGGACAGATACGCAGTATTTT. This sequence encodes CASSLRREGTDTQYF.

The chain has TRBV5-6 and TRBJ1-6; no definite D call. The V end lost 7 bases, the J end lost 2 bases, and 10 bases lay between the germline ends. The CDR3 contains 14 residues. Germline V lookup: CDR1 SGHDT, CDR2 YYEEEE. DNA of the CDR3: TGTGCCAGCCGGCAGACAACCTATAATTCACCCCTCCACTTT. Translating it yields CASRQTTYNSPLHF. Based on the CDR3 plus reference TRBV5-6 and TRBJ1-6, the full variable domain is DAGVTQSPTHLIKTRGQQVTLRCSPKSGHDTVSWYQQALGQGPQFIFQYYEEEERQRGNFPDRFSGHQFPNYSSELNVNALLLGDSALYLCASRQTTYNSPLHFGNGTRLTVT.

J is TRBJ1-5 and V is TRBV28; perhaps TRBD1 as D (5 bases). This CDR3 has 16 residues. The V and J ends lost 2 bases and 0 bases respectively, with 11 bases between them. Germline V gene lookup returns CDR1 MDHEN and CDR2 SYDVKM. The CDR3 here is CASSLPDSYSNQPQHF. The CDR3 nucleotides are TGTGCCAGCAGTTTACCCGACAGCTATAGCAATCAGCCCCAGCATTTT.

This chain joins TRBV27 and TRBJ1-1, with TRBD1 as a possible D gene (5 bases). Germline loops: CDR1 MNHEY, CDR2 SMNVEV (reference sequence). This CDR3 contains 16 residues. Deletions cut 6 bases from V and 0 bases from J, with 17 bases between. The CDR3 loop reads CASSQQTVKMNTEAFF. In DNA, the CDR3 is TGTGCCAGCAGCCAACAGACAGTAAAGATGAACACTGAAGCTTTCTTT.

The rearrangement links TRBV15 to TRBJ1-2; maybe TRBD1 (5 bases). V was shortened by 2 bases and J by 3 bases, with 13 bases between the two germline ends. The CDR3 covers 15 residues. Germline V gene lookup returns CDR1 LNHNV and CDR2 YYDKDF (reference sequence). The CDR3: CATSRPPEGDYGYTF. CDR3 sequence (DNA): TGTGCCACCAGCAGACCGCCAGAAGGGGACTATGGCTACACCTTC.

V is TRBV21-1 and J is TRBJ1-1. TRBV21-1 is a known pseudogene. The CDR3 is 20 residues long. CDR3 nucleotides: TGTGCCAGCAGCAAAAGGCGGCCGCAGGGGACTGCACCCCTGAACACTGAAGCTTTCTTT. Its protein product is CASSKRRPQGTAPLNTEAFF.